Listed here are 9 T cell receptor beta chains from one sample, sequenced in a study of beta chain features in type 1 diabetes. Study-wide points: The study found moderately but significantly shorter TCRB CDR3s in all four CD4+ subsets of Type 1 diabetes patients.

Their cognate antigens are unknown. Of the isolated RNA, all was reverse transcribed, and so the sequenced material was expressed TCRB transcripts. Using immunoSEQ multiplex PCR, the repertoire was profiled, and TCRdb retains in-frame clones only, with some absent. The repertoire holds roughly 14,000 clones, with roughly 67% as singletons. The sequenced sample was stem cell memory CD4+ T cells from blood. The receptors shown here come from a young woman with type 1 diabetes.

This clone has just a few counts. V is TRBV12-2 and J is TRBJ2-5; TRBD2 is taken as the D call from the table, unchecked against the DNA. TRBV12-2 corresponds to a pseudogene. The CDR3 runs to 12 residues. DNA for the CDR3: TGTGCAAGTCGCTTACCCCCCGGGGCCCAGTACTTC. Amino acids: CASRLPPGAQYF.

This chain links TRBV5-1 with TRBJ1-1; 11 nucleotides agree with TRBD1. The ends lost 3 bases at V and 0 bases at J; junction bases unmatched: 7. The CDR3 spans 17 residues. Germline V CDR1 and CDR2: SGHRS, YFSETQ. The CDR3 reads CASSYGQGAGLNTEAFF. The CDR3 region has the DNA TGCGCCAGCAGCTATGGACAGGGGGCTGGATTGAACACTGAAGCTTTCTTT. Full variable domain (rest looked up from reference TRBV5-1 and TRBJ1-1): KAGVTQTPRYLIKTRGQQVTLSCSPISGHRSVSWYQQTPGQGLQFLFEYFSETQRNKGNFPGRFSGRQFSNSRSEMNVSTLELGDSALYLCASSYGQGAGLNTEAFFGQGTRLTVV.

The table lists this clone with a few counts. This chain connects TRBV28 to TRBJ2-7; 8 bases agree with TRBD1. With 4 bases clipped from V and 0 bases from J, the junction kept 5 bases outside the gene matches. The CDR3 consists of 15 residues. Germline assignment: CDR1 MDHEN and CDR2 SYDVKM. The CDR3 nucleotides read TGTGCCAGCAGTTCCTCGGGACAGGTCTCCTACGAGCAGTACTTC. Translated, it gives CASSSSGQVSYEQYF.

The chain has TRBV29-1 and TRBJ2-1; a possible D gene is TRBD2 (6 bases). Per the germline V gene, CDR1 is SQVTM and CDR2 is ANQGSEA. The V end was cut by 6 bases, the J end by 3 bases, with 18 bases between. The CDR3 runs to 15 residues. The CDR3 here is CSVHTRGRGYNEQFF. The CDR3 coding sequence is TGCAGCGTCCACACCAGAGGGCGGGGCTACAATGAGCAGTTCTTC.

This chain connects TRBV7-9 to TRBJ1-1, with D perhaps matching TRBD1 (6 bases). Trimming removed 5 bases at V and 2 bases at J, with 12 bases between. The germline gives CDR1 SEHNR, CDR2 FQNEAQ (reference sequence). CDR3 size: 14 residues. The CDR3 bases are TGTGCCAGCAGCCACAAGGGGGTCAACACTGAAGCTTTCTTT. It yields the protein CASSHKGVNTEAFF.

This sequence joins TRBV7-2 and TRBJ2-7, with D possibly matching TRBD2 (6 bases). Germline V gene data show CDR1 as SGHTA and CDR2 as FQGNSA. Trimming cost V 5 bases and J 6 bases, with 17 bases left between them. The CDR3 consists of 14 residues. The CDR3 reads CASSQSSGLGEQYF. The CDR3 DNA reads TGTGCCAGCAGCCAATCAAGCGGGCTAGGCGAGCAGTACTTC.

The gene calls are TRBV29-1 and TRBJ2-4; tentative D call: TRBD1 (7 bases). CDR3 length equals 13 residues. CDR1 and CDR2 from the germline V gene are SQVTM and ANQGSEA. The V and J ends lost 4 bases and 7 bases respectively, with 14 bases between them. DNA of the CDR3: TGCAGCGTTGGGCGGGGACAGAGGAACATTCAGTACTTC. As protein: CSVGRGQRNIQYF.

The CDR3 region is CASSLWQQGAGANVLTF. DNA for the CDR3: TGTGCCAGCAGCTTATGGCAACAGGGGGCTGGGGCCAACGTCCTGACTTTC. The chain couples TRBV7-2 to TRBJ2-6; 8 nucleotides agree with TRBD1. The ends lost 2 bases at V and 2 bases at J; junction bases unmatched: 5. Germline lookup yields CDR1 SGHTA and CDR2 FQGNSA. CDR3 length equals 17 residues.

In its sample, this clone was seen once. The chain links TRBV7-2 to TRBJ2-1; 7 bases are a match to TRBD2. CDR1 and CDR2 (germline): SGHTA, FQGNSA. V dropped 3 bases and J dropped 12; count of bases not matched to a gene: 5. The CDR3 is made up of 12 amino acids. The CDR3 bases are TGTGCCAGCAGCTTCAGGTCGGGGGGGCAGTTCTTC. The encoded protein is CASSFRSGGQFF. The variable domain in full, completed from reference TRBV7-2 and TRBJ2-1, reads GAGVSQSPSNKVTEKGKDVELRCDPISGHTALYWYRQSLGQGLEFLIYFQGNSAPDKSGLPSDRFSAERTGGSVSTLTIQRTQQEDSAVYLCASSFRSGGQFFGPGTRLTVL.